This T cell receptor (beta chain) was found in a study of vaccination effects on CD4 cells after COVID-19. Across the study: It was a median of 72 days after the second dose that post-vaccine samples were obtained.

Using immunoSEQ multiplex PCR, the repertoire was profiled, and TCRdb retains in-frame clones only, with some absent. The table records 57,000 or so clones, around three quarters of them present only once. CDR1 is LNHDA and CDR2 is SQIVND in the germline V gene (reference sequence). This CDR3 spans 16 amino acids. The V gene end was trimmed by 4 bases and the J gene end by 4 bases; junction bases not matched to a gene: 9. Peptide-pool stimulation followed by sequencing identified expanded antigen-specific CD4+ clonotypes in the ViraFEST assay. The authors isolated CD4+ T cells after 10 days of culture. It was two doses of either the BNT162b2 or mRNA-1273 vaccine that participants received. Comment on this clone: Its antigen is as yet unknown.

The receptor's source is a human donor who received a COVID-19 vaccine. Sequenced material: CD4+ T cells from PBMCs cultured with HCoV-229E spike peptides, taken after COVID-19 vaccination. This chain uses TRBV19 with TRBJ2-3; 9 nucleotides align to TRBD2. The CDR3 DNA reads TGTGCCAGTAGTACCTTAGGCGCGGGGGGGGCAGATACGCAGTATTTT. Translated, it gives CASSTLGAGGADTQYF.